The 14 T cell receptor beta chains below all came from one sample that was sequenced in a study of human T cells and chemical hapten exposure. Via MiXCR, TCRdb re-called the RACE reads, giving one row per CDR3 protein. The sample records 35,000 to 45,000 distinct CDR3 sequences, 8% to 9.5% being singletons. This sample's time point: patch test 2, 6 weeks after DPC sensitization. The treatment denotes: therapeutic diphenylcyclopropenone sensitization with weekly scalp DPC. The source was whole blood, collected in connection with sensitization to the hapten diphenylcyclopropenone (DPC). These receptors were obtained from a middle-aged woman with alopecia areata. Some clones in this sample may be carry-over from other donors' samples.

In this sample, this clonotype turned up a few times. V gene TRBV12-5 combines with J gene TRBJ1-5; 7 bases line up with TRBD1. This CDR3 is built from 15 residues. The V gene's germline CDR1 is LGHNT and CDR2 FRNRAP. V lost 5 bases to trimming and J lost 3 bases; unmatched junction nucleotides: 7. DNA for the CDR3: TGTGCTAGTGGTCACGGGACAGCCAACAATCAGCCCCAGCATTTT. It encodes CASGHGTANNQPQHF.

This clonotype was found many times. The chain joins TRBV7-6 to TRBJ2-7; possibly TRBD2 for D (6 bases). Germline V gene data show CDR1 as SGHVS and CDR2 as FNYEAQ. The CDR3 covers 14 residues. Between the trimmed V and J ends, which lost 3 bases and 2 bases, there was a span of 11 bases. CDR3 protein: CASSFESGAYEQYF. The CDR3, as DNA: TGTGCCAGCAGCTTTGAGTCGGGGGCCTACGAGCAGTACTTC.

The table lists this clonotype with a few counts. The chain combines TRBV21-1 with TRBJ1-3. TRBV21-1 counts as a pseudogene. CDR3 length: 15 amino acids. CDR3 in DNA: TGTGCCAGCAGCAAAGGAAGCATCTCTGGAAACACCATATATTTT. Its protein product is CASSKGSISGNTIYF.

This clonotype was seen ten or more times. Just one base apart from a much larger clone, this may be a read error. This CDR3 is CASSLRGGTGGLSSYEQHF. CDR3 sequence (DNA): TGTGCCAGCAGCTTACGGGGAGGGACAGGGGGCTTAAGCTCCTACGAGCAGCACTTC. The chain links TRBV7-8 to TRBJ2-7, with 12 bases matching TRBD1. CDR3 length: 19 amino acids. Germline V gene data show CDR1 as SGHVS and CDR2 as FQNEAQ.

This clonotype was observed many times. The chain employs TRBV28 and TRBJ2-3; TRBD2 matches 8 bases. The CDR3 runs 16 residues. J lost 1 base, V lost 6 bases, and 9 bases had no gene match. CDR1 is MDHEN and CDR2 is SYDVKM in the germline V gene. The chain's CDR3 is CASRAVSGLGTDTQYF. As DNA, the CDR3 is TGTGCCAGCAGAGCCGTGTCGGGACTAGGCACAGATACGCAGTATTTT. The whole variable domain, filled in from reference TRBV28 and TRBJ2-3, reads DVKVTQSSRYLVKRTGEKVFLECVQDMDHENMFWYRQDPGLGLRLIYFSYDVKMKEKGDIPEGYSVSREKKERFSLILESASTNQTSMYLCASRAVSGLGTDTQYFGPGTRLTVL.

This clonotype occurred many times. The J gene is TRBJ2-7, the V gene TRBV2, with D uncertain. The germline CDR1 and CDR2 sequences are SNHLY and FYNNEI. The CDR3 consists of 13 residues. V lost 6 bases, J lost 4 bases, and 13 bases lay in between. CDR3 region: CASRYESAYEQYF. CDR3 bases: TGTGCCAGCAGATACGAATCAGCTTACGAGCAGTACTTC.

This clonotype was observed many times. This chain links TRBV7-2 with TRBJ2-3; 8 nucleotides agree with TRBD1. CDR1 and CDR2 (germline): SGHTA, FQGNSA. This CDR3 comprises 13 residues. V shed 5 bases, J shed 5 bases, and the junction held 3 bases outside the gene matches. As DNA, the CDR3 is TGTGCCAGCAGCATGACAGGGGTAGATACGCAGTATTTT. It specifies CASSMTGVDTQYF.

This clonotype was seen at least ten times. The rearrangement joins TRBV12-3 or TRBV12-4 to TRBJ2-5; D not certain. Trimming left V 1 base short and J 5 bases short, with 14 bases between. CDR3 length: 15 residues. The CDR3 region is CASSLGPLSRETQYF. In DNA, the CDR3 is TGTGCCAGCAGTTTAGGCCCCCTTAGTAGGGAGACCCAGTACTTC.

A few counts support this clonotype. CDR3 coding DNA: TGTGCCAGCAGCTTATTAGGTGTCACCGGGGAGCTGTTTTTT. This codes for CASSLLGVTGELFF. The rearrangement uses TRBV7-2 and TRBJ2-2; unclear D gene. The germline CDR1 and CDR2 sequences are SGHTA and FQGNSA. CDR3 length: 14 residues. V dropped 2 bases and J dropped 4 bases, with 8 bases sitting between them.

This clonotype was seen repeatedly, ten times or more. This sequence joins TRBV4-3 and TRBJ1-6, with a possible D match to TRBD1 (6 bases). V was clipped by 1 base and J by 4 bases, with 14 bases between them. The germline gives CDR1 LGHNA, CDR2 YSLEER. The CDR3 covers 17 residues. This CDR3 reads CASSQVGGRAYNSPLHF. CDR3 sequence (DNA): TGCGCCAGCAGCCAAGTAGGGGGAAGGGCTTATAATTCACCCCTCCACTTT.

This clonotype was seen many times. The chain joins TRBV7-6 to TRBJ1-1; no definite D call. The CDR3 spans 15 residues. Trimming removed 5 bases from V and 2 bases from J, with 15 bases in between. Germline CDR1 reads SGHVS; CDR2 reads FNYEAQ. The CDR3 sequence: CASSQGRGSNTEAFF. CDR3 DNA: TGTGCCAGCAGCCAAGGTCGGGGATCAAACACTGAAGCTTTCTTT.

This clonotype came up many times. The V call is TRBV7-2, the J call TRBJ1-5; D is unresolved. CDR1 is SGHTA and CDR2 is FQGNSA in the germline V gene. The CDR3 runs 13 residues. The germline V and J ends were trimmed by 3 bases and 1 base, with 4 bases remaining between them. This CDR3 is CASSFSSNQPQHF. The DNA of the CDR3 is TGTGCCAGCAGCTTCTCAAGCAATCAGCCCCAGCATTTT.

This clonotype was found many times. The rearrangement joins TRBV12-3 or TRBV12-4 to TRBJ1-5, with D tentatively TRBD1 (6 bases). The V end was cut by 3 bases, the J end by 0 bases, with 18 bases between. The CDR3 covers 18 residues. CDR3 loop: CASSFGQGQSYSNQPQHF. In DNA form, the CDR3 reads TGTGCCAGCAGTTTCGGTCAGGGGCAGAGCTATAGCAATCAGCCCCAGCATTTT.

The table lists this clonotype with many counts. The V gene is TRBV20-1, the J gene TRBJ2-2; the match to TRBD1 covers 7 bases. Germline V gene data show CDR1 as DFQATT and CDR2 as SNEGSKA (reference sequence). This CDR3 comprises 16 residues. The V gene end was trimmed by 2 bases and the J gene end by 0 bases; junction bases not matched to a gene: 6. In DNA, the CDR3 is TGCAGTGCTAGACCCAGGGGGATCGCGAACACCGGGGAGCTGTTTTTT. As protein: CSARPRGIANTGELFF.